This T cell receptor beta chain was obtained from a study of cytomegalovirus exposure and HLA in healthy donors (dated by TCRdb to 2017 to 2019). As for the study more broadly: A later analysis indicated that the 95 to 150 validation repertoires were generated on the platform also employed for the 700 or so repertoires of the first cohort. The study was designed to test whether signatures of past pathogen exposure could be identified by cataloging public T cell receptors. Besides the first cohort of roughly 700 subjects, a separate validation cohort made up of some 110 different subjects was used. To predict cytomegalovirus infection status, the study brought together high-throughput TCR immunosequencing, statistical association of individual TCRs with disease status, and machine learning.

Its CDR3 holds 14 amino acids, cysteine through phenylalanine. The CDR3 DNA has 42 bases and is translated from base 1. From the germline V gene, CDR1 is MNHNS and CDR2 is SASEGT. V loses 4 bases of germline sequence and J loses 2 bases, and the interval between the two ends is 12 bases. The investigation overall reported the following: Subsequent analysis determined that TCRs grouped into clusters in the first cohort also showed a tendency toward co-occurrence across the roughly 110 validation repertoires, and 85% to 95% of cluster scores exceeded 0. The authors suggested that the approach could potentially be extended to other disease states and immunological phenotypes. Across donors, most TCR sequences were observed very rarely, whereas some public TCRs were present in many individuals. A few of the identified cytomegalovirus-associated TCR beta chains were confirmed in vitro to be specific for cytomegalovirus antigens. Cytomegalovirus status was reported to be diagnosed by the classifier with high specificity and sensitivity in both the original and validation cohorts. A later analysis had no HLA typing for the validation cohort, so co-occurrence there was scored across all 130 or so repertoires. The study gave a list of 150 to 200 TCR beta chains associated with cytomegalovirus.

On this clone itself: The specificity of this receptor is unknown. The record has no base qualities; no much larger clone is one base away.

The donors belonged to the validation cohort of about 110 subjects, which was separate from the approximately 610-subject first cohort. Library construction relied on the immunoSEQ multiplex PCR assay. Under the source paper's analysis protocol: To diagnose cytomegalovirus status from the catalog of TCR beta chain sequences, a statistical classification framework was built. TCRdb holds this immuneACCESS table with in-frame rearrangements only. Some clones are missing; in checked studies, unresolved V genes explain under half, and the rest has no known cause. Clone size and V and J calls were adopted from that table, with D and trimming inferred from the DNA. Here the sample has roughly 100,000 clones; 85% occur a single time. Around 20% of the sample comes from the top ten.

This receptor chain uses TRBV6-1 and TRBJ2-7; the D gene lacks a confident call. Input material: PBMCs. The clonotype originates from a man in his late teens or twenties in good health and CMV-seropositive. The CDR3 protein: CASSVSFPPYEQYF. The DNA sequence is given as TGTGCCAGCAGTGTGAGCTTTCCCCCCTACGAGCAGTACTTC.